The source of this T cell receptor beta chain is a study of response to subunit inactivated influenza vaccine (dated by TCRdb to the late 2010s). In terms of the full investigation: To follow how T cells responded to a trivalent subunit inactivated influenza vaccine, the researchers relied on deep quantitative profiling of the T cell receptor repertoire.

The receptor library was made with RT-PCR. The sample was run on an Illumina HiSeq 2500. In-frame beta chains were kept once TCRdb had trimmed the public reads at Q25 with fastp and called clones with MiXCR. Identical CDR3 protein sequences are pooled into one entry, listed with their most common genes and DNA. This sample is represented by approximately 700,000 distinct CDR3 sequences; approximately 15% of them were singletons. The ten largest clones add up to around 6.5% of the sample. General study outcomes and caveats: It was suggested by the authors that each seasonal influenza vaccination may recruit only a limited number of new T cells.

Trimming at the junction amounts to 2 bases on V and 5 bases on J, and the germline ends lie 10 bases apart. The CDR3 covers 12 residues, taking in both the cysteine and the phenylalanine. The CDR3 DNA has 36 bases and is translated from base 1. Taken from the germline V gene (reference sequence), the CDR1 and CDR2 loops are DFQATT and SNEGSKA. Comment on this clonotype: There is no known antigen for this receptor. Within one base of it there is no much larger clone, and no base qualities were kept.

The sample in question was PBMCs from blood, obtained 14 to 15 days before vaccination. The V and J genes are TRBV20-1 and TRBJ2-7; possibly the D gene is TRBD2, per 6 matching bases. The sequence was collected from a man aged 45 to 65 who received an inactivated influenza vaccine. Donor details come from another sample of the same person, matched by shared clones. The nucleotide sequence reads TGCAGTGCTAGATTCCGCGGGGACGAGCAGTACTTC. It specifies CSARFRGDEQYF.